The TCR beta chain under discussion was sequenced for a study of T cell responses to AZD1222 COVID-19 vaccine. Overall study results and limits: Clonal diversity was possibly underestimated, and the donors were mostly white British, with more females. Reportedly, close to half of spike-specific TCRs are directed against unmutated variant regions. Compared with day 0, the breadth and depth of the Spike-specific TCR repertoire rose significantly after two doses of AZD1222.

Profiling relied on immunoSEQ multiplex PCR, and the TCRdb table lists in-frame clones only, not all of them. The table lists roughly 120,000 clones, about 92% of them singletons. CDR1 and CDR2 from the germline V gene are PRHDT and FYEKMQ (reference sequence). J was trimmed by 5 bases and V by 4 bases; bases with no gene match: 12. This CDR3 is built from 16 residues. On this clone itself: Its antigen is unknown.

J is TRBJ2-3 and V is TRBV13, with 7 positions matching TRBD2. The sequence came from an adult in good health. The sequencing used peripheral blood, collected on day 0 of AZD1222 vaccination. CDR3 bases: TGTGCCAGCAGCTCGATCGCGGGAGTTAGTATAGATACGCAGTATTTT. Amino acids: CASSSIAGVSIDTQYF.